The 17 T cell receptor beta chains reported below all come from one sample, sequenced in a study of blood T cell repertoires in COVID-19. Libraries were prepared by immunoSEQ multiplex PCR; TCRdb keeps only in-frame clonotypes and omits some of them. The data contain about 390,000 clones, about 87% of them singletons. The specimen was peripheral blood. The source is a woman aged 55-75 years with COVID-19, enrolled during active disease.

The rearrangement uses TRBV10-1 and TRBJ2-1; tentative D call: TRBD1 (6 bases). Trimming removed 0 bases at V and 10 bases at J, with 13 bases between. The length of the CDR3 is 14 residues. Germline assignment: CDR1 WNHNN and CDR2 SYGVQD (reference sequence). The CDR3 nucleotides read TGCGCCAGCAGTGAGTCGTGGGGGCGCAGGGAGCAGTTCTTC. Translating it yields CASSESWGRREQFF.

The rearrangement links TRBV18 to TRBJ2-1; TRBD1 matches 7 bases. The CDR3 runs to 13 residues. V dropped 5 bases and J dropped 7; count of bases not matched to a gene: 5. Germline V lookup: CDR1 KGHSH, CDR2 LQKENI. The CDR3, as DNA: TGTGCCAGCTCAGTAACAGGGGAGAATGAGCAGTTCTTC. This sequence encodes CASSVTGENEQFF.

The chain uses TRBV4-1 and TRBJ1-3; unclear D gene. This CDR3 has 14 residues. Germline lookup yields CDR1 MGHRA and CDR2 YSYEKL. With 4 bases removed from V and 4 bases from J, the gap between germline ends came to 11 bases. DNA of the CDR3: TGCGCCAGCAGCCTCAGCCAAGCGGGAAACACCATATATTTT. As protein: CASSLSQAGNTIYF.

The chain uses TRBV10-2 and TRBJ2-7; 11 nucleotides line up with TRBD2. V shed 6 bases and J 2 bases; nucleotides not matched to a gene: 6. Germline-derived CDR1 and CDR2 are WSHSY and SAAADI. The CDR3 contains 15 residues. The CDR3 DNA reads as TGCGCCAGCAGCGACCTAGCGGGGGGTACCTACGAGCAGTACTTC. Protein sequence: CASSDLAGGTYEQYF.

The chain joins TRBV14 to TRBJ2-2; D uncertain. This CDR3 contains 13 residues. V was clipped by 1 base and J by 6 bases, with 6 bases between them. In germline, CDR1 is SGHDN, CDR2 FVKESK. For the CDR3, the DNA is TGTGCCAGCAGCCAAGGTCCCTCCGGGGAGCTGTTTTTT. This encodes CASSQGPSGELFF.

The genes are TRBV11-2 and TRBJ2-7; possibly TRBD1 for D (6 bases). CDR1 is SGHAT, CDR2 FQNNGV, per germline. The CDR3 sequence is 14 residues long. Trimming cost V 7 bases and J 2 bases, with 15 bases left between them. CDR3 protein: CASTPLDRTYEQYF. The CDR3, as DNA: TGTGCCAGCACCCCTCTGGACAGAACCTACGAGCAGTACTTC. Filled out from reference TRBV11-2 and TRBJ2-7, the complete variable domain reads EAGVAQSPRYKIIEKRQSVAFWCNPISGHATLYWYQQILGQGPKLLIQFQNNGVVDDSQLPKDRFSAERLKGVDSTLKIQPAKLEDSAVYLCASTPLDRTYEQYFGPGTRLTVT.

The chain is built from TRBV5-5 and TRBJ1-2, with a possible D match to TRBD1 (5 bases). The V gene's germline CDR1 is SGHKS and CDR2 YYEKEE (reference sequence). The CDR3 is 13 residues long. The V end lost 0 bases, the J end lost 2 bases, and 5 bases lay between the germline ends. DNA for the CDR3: TGTGCCAGCAGCTTGGACAGGAACTATGGCTACACCTTC. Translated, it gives CASSLDRNYGYTF.

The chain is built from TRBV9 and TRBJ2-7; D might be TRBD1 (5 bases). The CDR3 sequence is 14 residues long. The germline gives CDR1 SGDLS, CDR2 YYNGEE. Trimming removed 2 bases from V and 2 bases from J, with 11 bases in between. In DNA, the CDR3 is TGTGCCAGCAGCGTGGGGCCTTCCACCTACGAGCAGTACTTC. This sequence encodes CASSVGPSTYEQYF.

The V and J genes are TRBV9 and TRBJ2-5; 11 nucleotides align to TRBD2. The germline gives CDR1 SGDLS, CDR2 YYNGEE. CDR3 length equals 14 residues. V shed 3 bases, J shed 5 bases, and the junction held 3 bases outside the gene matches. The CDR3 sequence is CASSGSGGAETQYF. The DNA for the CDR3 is TGTGCCAGCAGCGGTAGCGGGGGGGCGGAGACCCAGTACTTC.

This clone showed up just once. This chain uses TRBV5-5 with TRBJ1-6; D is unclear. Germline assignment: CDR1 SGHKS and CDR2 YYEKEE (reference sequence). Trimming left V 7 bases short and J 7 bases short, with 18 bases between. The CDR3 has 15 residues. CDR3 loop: CASLREGNSNSPLHF. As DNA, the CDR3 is TGTGCCAGCCTACGGGAAGGGAATTCGAATTCACCCCTCCACTTT.

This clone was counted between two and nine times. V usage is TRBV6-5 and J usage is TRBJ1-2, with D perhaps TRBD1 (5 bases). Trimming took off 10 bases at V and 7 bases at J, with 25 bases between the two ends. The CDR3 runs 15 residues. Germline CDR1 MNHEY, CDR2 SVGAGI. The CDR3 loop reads CATKRGSESSSGYTF. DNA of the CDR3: TGTGCCACTAAAAGGGGCAGCGAATCCTCTAGTGGCTACACCTTC.

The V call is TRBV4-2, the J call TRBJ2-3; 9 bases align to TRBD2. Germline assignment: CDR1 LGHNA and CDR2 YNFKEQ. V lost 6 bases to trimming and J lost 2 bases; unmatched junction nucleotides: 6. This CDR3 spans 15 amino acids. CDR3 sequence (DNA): TGTGCCAGCAGGGGGAGCGGGGGGCACACAGATACGCAGTATTTT. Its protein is CASRGSGGHTDTQYF.

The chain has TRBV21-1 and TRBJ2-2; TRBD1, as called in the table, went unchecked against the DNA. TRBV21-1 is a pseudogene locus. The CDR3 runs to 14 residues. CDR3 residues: CASSDRGRPGELFF. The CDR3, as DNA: TGTGCCAGCAGTGACAGGGGGCGCCCCGGGGAGCTGTTTTTT.

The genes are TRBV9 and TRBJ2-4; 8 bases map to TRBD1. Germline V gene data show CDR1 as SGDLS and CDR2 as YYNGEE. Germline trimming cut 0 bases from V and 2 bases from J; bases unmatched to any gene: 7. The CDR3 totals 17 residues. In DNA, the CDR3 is TGTGCCAGCAGCGTAGGACAGGGGCCCTTCTCCAAAAACATTCAGTACTTC. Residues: CASSVGQGPFSKNIQYF.

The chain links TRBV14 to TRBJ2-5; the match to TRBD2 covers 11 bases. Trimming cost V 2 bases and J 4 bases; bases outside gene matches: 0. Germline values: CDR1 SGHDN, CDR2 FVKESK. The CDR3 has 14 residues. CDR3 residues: CASSQLAGGETQYF. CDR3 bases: TGTGCCAGCAGCCAACTAGCGGGGGGAGAGACCCAGTACTTC.

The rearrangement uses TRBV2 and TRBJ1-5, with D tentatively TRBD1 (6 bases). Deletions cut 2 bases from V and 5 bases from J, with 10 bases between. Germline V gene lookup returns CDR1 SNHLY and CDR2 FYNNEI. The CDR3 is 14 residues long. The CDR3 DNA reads TGTGCCAGCAGTGAATATACAGGGTATCAGCCCCAGCATTTT. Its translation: CASSEYTGYQPQHF.

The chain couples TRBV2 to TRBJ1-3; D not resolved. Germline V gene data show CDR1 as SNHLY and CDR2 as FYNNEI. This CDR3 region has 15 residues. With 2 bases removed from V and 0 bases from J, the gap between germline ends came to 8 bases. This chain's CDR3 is CASSENGVSGNTIYF. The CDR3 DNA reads TGTGCCAGCAGTGAAAACGGTGTCTCTGGAAACACCATATATTTT.